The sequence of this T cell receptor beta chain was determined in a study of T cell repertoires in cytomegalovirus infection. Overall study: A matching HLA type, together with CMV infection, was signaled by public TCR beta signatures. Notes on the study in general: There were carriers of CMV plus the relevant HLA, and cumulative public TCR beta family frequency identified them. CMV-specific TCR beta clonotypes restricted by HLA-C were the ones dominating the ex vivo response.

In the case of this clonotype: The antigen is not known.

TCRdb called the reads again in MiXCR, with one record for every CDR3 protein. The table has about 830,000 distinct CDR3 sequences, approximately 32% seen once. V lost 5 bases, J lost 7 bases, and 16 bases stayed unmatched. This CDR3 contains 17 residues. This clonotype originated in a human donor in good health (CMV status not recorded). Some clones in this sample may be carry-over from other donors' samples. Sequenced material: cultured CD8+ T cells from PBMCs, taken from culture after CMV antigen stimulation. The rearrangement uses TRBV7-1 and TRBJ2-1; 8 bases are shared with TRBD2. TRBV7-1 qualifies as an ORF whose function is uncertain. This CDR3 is CASSPTWGTGGSNEQFF. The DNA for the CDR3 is TGTGCCAGCAGCCCCACCTGGGGGACGGGGGGGAGTAATGAGCAGTTCTTC.